This is a list of T cell receptor beta chains from one sample in a study of PD-1 blockade in classical Hodgkin lymphoma. Profiling relied on immunoSEQ multiplex PCR, and the TCRdb table lists in-frame clones only, not all of them. The table has 35,000 or so clones, 76% seen once. The sample in question was peripheral blood mononuclear cells (PBMCs), obtained before the second cycle of nivolumab. The receptors shown here come from a human donor with classical Hodgkin lymphoma. Each CDR3 is given with its conserved first and last residue. D genes are given only for firm matches. A clone size is listed for some rows: how often the clone was seen (once, few, many), or a class if it is expanded.

j_gene,v_gene,d_gene,abundance,CDR3nt,CDR3aa
TRBJ2-7,TRBV5-4,TRBD2,-,TGTGCCAGCAGCTCTGAACTTCGCGGGGGGAAAGAGCAGTACTTC,CASSSELRGGKEQYF
TRBJ2-4,TRBV7-2,-,-,TGTGCCAGCAGCTTAGTTTCCCTTGATAAAAACATTCAGTACTTC,CASSLVSLDKNIQYF
TRBJ1-2,TRBV6-1,-,-,TGTGCCAGCAGTGAAACAGCCGGGACCTATGGCTACACCTTC,CASSETAGTYGYTF
TRBJ2-7,TRBV19,TRBD2,-,TGTGCCAGTAGTCCTGGGGGACTAGCGGGGGGTCGGGCCGAGCAGTACTTC,CASSPGGLAGGRAEQYF
TRBJ1-1,TRBV5-1,-,-,TGCGCCAGCAGCTTGGGAGGGTCCGAGGGCACTGAAGCTTTCTTT,CASSLGGSEGTEAFF
TRBJ2-1,TRBV5-1,-,-,TGCGCCAGCAGCTTGGAGGTTGGCTACAATGAGCAGTTCTTC,CASSLEVGYNEQFF
TRBJ1-2,TRBV7-3,-,-,TGTGCCAGCAGCCCAGACTATTATGGCTACACCTTC,CASSPDYYGYTF
TRBJ1-3,TRBV9,-,-,TGTGCCAGCAGTGACCCAGGGGATTCTGGAAACACCATATATTTT,CASSDPGDSGNTIYF
TRBJ2-7,TRBV2,-,-,TGTGCCAGCAGTGATGACGGCGTCTCCTACGAGCAGTACTTC,CASSDDGVSYEQYF
TRBJ2-3,TRBV5-4,-,-,TGTGCCAGCAGCCTGGAGGGTCAGGATACGCAGTATTTT,CASSLEGQDTQYF
TRBJ1-2,TRBV7-9,-,few,TGTGCCAGCAGCCCCATCTCCAGGGGCGACTATGGCTACACCTTC,CASSPISRGDYGYTF
TRBJ2-5,TRBV10-3,-,-,TGTGCCATCAGTGACCGAGGGCCCCAAGAGACCCAGTACTTC,CAISDRGPQETQYF
TRBJ2-6,TRBV6-5,TRBD1,once,TGTGCCAGCAGTTTCACACAGGGGTTCAACGTCCTGACTTTC,CASSFTQGFNVLTF
TRBJ1-5,TRBV7-8,-,-,TGTGCCAGCAGCTTAACAAGGGAACTTCAGCCCCAGCATTTT,CASSLTRELQPQHF
TRBJ2-7,TRBV29-1,-,once,TGCAGCGTTGAGCTGGACGGTTACGAGCAGTACTTC,CSVELDGYEQYF
TRBJ2-7,TRBV6-5,TRBD2,-,TGTGCCAGCAGACCCGGACTAGCGATCGAGCAGTACTTC,CASRPGLAIEQYF
TRBJ2-5,TRBV10-3,-,-,TGTGCCAGGGGACCTCACCAAGAGACCCAGTACTTC,CARGPHQETQYF
TRBJ2-5,TRBV2,TRBD2,-,TGTGCCAGCAGTGATCCGGGGACTAGCGGGGCGTACCAAGAGACCCAGTACTTC,CASSDPGTSGAYQETQYF